A single sample gave rise to the 8 T cell receptor beta chains below, sequenced in a study of blood T cell repertoires in COVID-19. Measured with immunoSEQ multiplex PCR; TCRdb has only the in-frame clones, and not every one. This sample has about 120,000 clones, with less than 85% found just once. Sequencing was performed on peripheral blood. These receptors were obtained from a man aged 50 to 59 with acute or convalescent COVID-19.

This rearrangement joins TRBV24-1 to TRBJ2-5; 11 bases fit TRBD1. Per the germline V gene, CDR1 is KGHDR and CDR2 is SFDVKD. V was clipped by 3 bases and J by 5 bases; unmatched bases: 1. The CDR3 length is 14 residues. CDR3 residues: CATSDGTGGETQYF. In DNA form, the CDR3 reads TGTGCCACCAGTGATGGGACAGGGGGGGAGACCCAGTACTTC.

The chain has TRBV2 and TRBJ2-7; the match to TRBD2 covers 9 bases. The CDR3 runs 15 residues. The V gene's germline CDR1 is SNHLY and CDR2 FYNNEI. V gave up 4 bases and J gave up 2 bases; unmatched junction bases: 6. In DNA form, the CDR3 reads TGTGCCAGCAGTGGAACGGGACTAGCAACCTACGAGCAGTACTTC. Residues: CASSGTGLATYEQYF.

The chain couples TRBV7-9 to TRBJ2-3; 9 positions match TRBD1. Trimming cost V 0 bases and J 3 bases; bases outside gene matches: 7. Germline V gene lookup returns CDR1 SEHNR and CDR2 FQNEAQ (reference sequence). The CDR3 is made up of 17 amino acids. DNA of the CDR3: TGTGCCAGCAGCTTAGCGGGACAGGGATTCGGGACAGATACGCAGTATTTT. It yields the protein CASSLAGQGFGTDTQYF. Combining the CDR3 with reference TRBV7-9 and TRBJ2-3 gives the whole variable domain DTGVSQNPRHKITKRGQNVTFRCDPISEHNRLYWYRQTLGQGPEFLTYFQNEAQLEKSRLLSDRFSAERPKGSFSTLEIQRTEQGDSAMYLCASSLAGQGFGTDTQYFGPGTRLTVL.

The CDR3 nucleotides are TGTGCCAGCTCAAAACTATCTTACAATGAGCAGTTCTTC. Protein: CASSKLSYNEQFF. This sequence joins TRBV18 and TRBJ2-1; D not resolved. The V end was cut by 5 bases, the J end by 4 bases, with 9 bases between. The CDR3 length is 13 residues. CDR1 KGHSH and CDR2 LQKENI come from the germline V gene.

This clone showed up just a few times. CDR3 protein: CASSYAYRAGYTF. DNA of the CDR3: TGTGCCAGCAGTTACGCCTACAGGGCCGGCTACACCTTC. The V call is TRBV6-5, the J call TRBJ1-2, with a weak D call TRBD1 (6 bases). The CDR3 consists of 13 residues. Per the germline V gene, CDR1 is MNHEY and CDR2 is SVGAGI. The V gene lost 2 bases and the J gene lost 8 bases, with 12 bases spanning the gap.

This clone was seen many times. The rearrangement uses TRBV6-4 and TRBJ2-1; 14 positions agree with TRBD2. The CDR3 has 14 amino acids. V lost 2 bases and J lost 9; bases outside the gene matches: 0. Germline-derived CDR1 and CDR2 are MRHNA and SNTAGT. The CDR3 DNA follows: TGTGCCAGCAGTGACGGGACTAGCGGGAGTGAGCAGTTCTTC. It codes for CASSDGTSGSEQFF.

V usage is TRBV5-6 and J usage is TRBJ2-1, with 13 positions matching TRBD2. The CDR3 length is 14 residues. Germline lookup yields CDR1 SGHDT and CDR2 YYEEEE. Trimming cost V 4 bases and J 9 bases; bases outside gene matches: 4. CDR3 bases: TGTGCCAGCAGCCCCGGACTAGCGGGAGTTGAGCAGTTCTTC. The encoded protein is CASSPGLAGVEQFF. The full variable domain, its missing parts supplied by reference TRBV5-6 and TRBJ2-1, is DAGVTQSPTHLIKTRGQQVTLRCSPKSGHDTVSWYQQALGQGPQFIFQYYEEEERQRGNFPDRFSGHQFPNYSSELNVNALLLGDSALYLCASSPGLAGVEQFFGPGTRLTVL.

V and J are TRBV7-3 and TRBJ2-6; 9 bases match TRBD1. Germline CDR1 reads SGHTA; CDR2 reads FQGTGA. V lost 4 bases and J lost 0; bases outside the gene matches: 1. There are 16 residues in the CDR3. CDR3 nucleotide sequence: TGTGCCAGCAGCTGGGACAGGGCCTCTGGGGCCAACGTCCTGACTTTC. This translates into CASSWDRASGANVLTF.